Shown below are 24 T cell receptor beta chains from a single sample sequenced in a study of blood T cell repertoires in COVID-19. Libraries were prepared by immunoSEQ multiplex PCR; TCRdb keeps only in-frame clonotypes and omits some of them. This table holds about 300,000 clones, 85% to 90% found once. The sequenced material came from peripheral blood. Source of these receptors: a woman aged 45-65 years with COVID-19, enrolled during active disease.

V usage is TRBV19 and J usage is TRBJ2-2, with D maybe TRBD1 (6 bases). There are 13 residues in the CDR3. V was cut by 10 bases and J by 2 bases, with 11 bases left in between. Germline V gene sequence: CDR1 LNHDA, CDR2 SQIVND (reference sequence). In DNA, the CDR3 is TGTGCCACCGCGGACAGAAACACCGGGGAGCTGTTTTTT. Translating gives CATADRNTGELFF.

V usage is TRBV5-1 and J usage is TRBJ1-1; D is perhaps TRBD1 (5 bases). Germline CDR1 reads SGHRS; CDR2 reads YFSETQ. Trimming removed 3 bases at V and 0 bases at J, with 12 bases between. The CDR3 has 15 residues. The CDR3 sequence is CASSSVGGMNTEAFF. The CDR3 DNA follows: TGCGCCAGCAGCTCCGTGGGGGGGATGAACACTGAAGCTTTCTTT.

V is TRBV11-2 and J is TRBJ1-6; D remains ambiguous. The CDR3 runs 12 residues. V lost 2 bases to trimming and J lost 12 bases, with 8 bases between them. Germline assignment: CDR1 SGHAT and CDR2 FQNNGV. The DNA of the CDR3 is TGTGCCAGCAGCTTATCCGTCGGACCCCTCCACTTT. Its protein is CASSLSVGPLHF. The variable domain in full, with the rest retrieved from reference TRBV11-2 and TRBJ1-6, is EAGVAQSPRYKIIEKRQSVAFWCNPISGHATLYWYQQILGQGPKLLIQFQNNGVVDDSQLPKDRFSAERLKGVDSTLKIQPAKLEDSAVYLCASSLSVGPLHFGNGTRLTVT.

This chain connects TRBV4-2 to TRBJ2-2; 9 nucleotides line up with TRBD2. This CDR3 region has 17 residues. CDR1 and CDR2 (germline): LGHNA, YNFKEQ. Losses at the gene ends were 4 bases for V and 5 bases for J; bases not matched to a gene: 11. The CDR3 DNA reads as TGTGCCAGCAGCCGCACGGATAGCGGGAGTGTGACCGGGGAGCTGTTTTTT. Translated: CASSRTDSGSVTGELFF.

The J gene is TRBJ2-2, the V gene TRBV11-1, with D possibly TRBD2 on 5 matching bases. Germline V lookup: CDR1 SGHAT, CDR2 FQDESV (reference sequence). The length of the CDR3 is 15 residues. V shed 5 bases and J shed 0 bases, with 10 bases lying between them. The CDR3 nucleotides are TGTGCCAGCAGCGCGGGTAATGCGAACACCGGGGAGCTGTTTTTT. Translating it yields CASSAGNANTGELFF.

This chain joins TRBV2 and TRBJ2-1; a weak D match, TRBD2 (5 bases). The germline gives CDR1 SNHLY, CDR2 FYNNEI. This CDR3 has 15 amino acids. Deletions cut 9 bases from V and 2 bases from J, with 17 bases between. Here the CDR3 reads CASGVQAAAYNEQFF. The CDR3 coding sequence is TGTGCCAGTGGGGTACAAGCGGCAGCCTACAATGAGCAGTTCTTC. Looking up the rest from reference TRBV2 and TRBJ2-1 gives the full variable domain: EPEVTQTPSHQVTQMGQEVILRCVPISNHLYFYWYRQILGQKVEFLVSFYNNEISEKSEIFDDQFSVERPDGSNFTLKIRSTKLEDSAMYFCASGVQAAAYNEQFFGPGTRLTVL.

This clone is a singleton in its sample. The rearrangement uses TRBV5-8 and TRBJ2-1, with D unresolved. CDR3 length equals 11 residues. Trimming stripped 2 bases from V and 10 bases from J, with 7 bases between. The germline V gene encodes CDR1 SGHTS and CDR2 YDEGEE. CDR3 DNA sequence: TGTGCCAGCAGCTTTTTCCGGGAGCAGTTCTTC. Translation: CASSFFREQFF.

The table lists this clone with a count of one. The V gene is TRBV30, the J gene TRBJ1-2; D not resolved. Germline CDR1 GTSNPN, CDR2 SVGIG (reference sequence). The CDR3 spans 15 residues. The V gene lost 0 bases and the J gene lost 6 bases, with 17 bases spanning the gap. CDR3 in amino acids: CAWSVPRRGYDGYTF. The CDR3 bases are TGTGCCTGGAGTGTTCCGAGGCGAGGTTACGATGGCTACACCTTC.

The rearrangement uses TRBV5-1 and TRBJ2-3, with a tentative D call TRBD2 (6 bases). The V and J ends lost 4 bases and 1 base respectively, with 10 bases between them. CDR3 length equals 14 residues. The V gene's germline CDR1 is SGHRS and CDR2 YFSETQ. CDR3 DNA sequence: TGCGCCAGCAGCGTGACTAGGCGCACAGATACGCAGTATTTT. This translates into CASSVTRRTDTQYF.

Only a few counts were recorded for this clone. The rearrangement joins TRBV3-1 (or the pseudogene TRBV3-2) to TRBJ1-6; TRBD1 aligns across 7 bases. This CDR3 contains 14 residues. The V gene end was trimmed by 6 bases and the J gene end by 7 bases; junction bases not matched to a gene: 6. Germline V gene sequence: CDR1 LGHDT, CDR2 YNNKEL (reference sequence). The CDR3, as DNA: TGTGCCAGCAGACGACAGGGCGTGAATTCACCCCTCCACTTT. Translated: CASRRQGVNSPLHF.

V gene TRBV18 combines with J gene TRBJ1-2; D may be TRBD1 (6 bases). CDR3 size: 15 residues. The germline V gene has CDR1 KGHSH and CDR2 LQKENI. Trimming shortened V by 3 bases and J by 3 bases, and 14 bases separated the two germline ends. The CDR3: CASSPRQDLDYGYTF. The CDR3 DNA sequence: TGTGCCAGCTCACCGAGACAGGACCTAGACTATGGCTACACCTTC.

The gene calls are TRBV7-6 and TRBJ2-1, with a tentative D call TRBD2 (6 bases). V shed 5 bases and J shed 7 bases, with 18 bases lying between them. Germline V gene sequence: CDR1 SGHVS, CDR2 FNYEAQ. This CDR3 has 15 residues. The CDR3 DNA follows: TGTGCCAGCAGCCCACTGGCTGACGGGAGAAATGAGCAGTTCTTC. This sequence encodes CASSPLADGRNEQFF.

V and J are TRBV2 and TRBJ1-4, with D tentatively TRBD1 (5 bases). The CDR3 length is 15 residues. CDR1 is SNHLY, CDR2 FYNNEI, per germline. Trimming shortened V by 6 bases and J by 5 bases, and 16 bases separated the two germline ends. CDR3 nucleotide sequence: TGTGCCAGCAGGCCGGGACTCCTGGAAAATGAAAAACTGTTTTTT. Encoded protein: CASRPGLLENEKLFF.

The chain joins TRBV2 to TRBJ1-1; maybe TRBD1 (5 bases). CDR3 length equals 12 residues. Germline V gives CDR1 SNHLY, CDR2 FYNNEI. With 7 bases removed from V and 9 bases from J, the gap between germline ends came to 15 bases. The CDR3 sequence: CASKPPNRQAFF. In DNA, the CDR3 is TGTGCCAGCAAGCCCCCGAACAGGCAAGCTTTCTTT. Full variable domain (remainder filled in from reference TRBV2 and TRBJ1-1): EPEVTQTPSHQVTQMGQEVILRCVPISNHLYFYWYRQILGQKVEFLVSFYNNEISEKSEIFDDQFSVERPDGSNFTLKIRSTKLEDSAMYFCASKPPNRQAFFGQGTRLTVV.

This chain links TRBV6-1 with TRBJ2-2; tentative D call: TRBD2 (5 bases). CDR3 length: 13 residues. Trimming took off 3 bases at V and 3 bases at J, with 5 bases between the two ends. Germline V lookup: CDR1 MNHNS, CDR2 SASEGT. The DNA for the CDR3 is TGTGCCAGCAGTGAGAGGGACACCGGGGAGCTGTTTTTT. Its protein is CASSERDTGELFF.

The chain links TRBV18 to TRBJ2-7; 7 bases fit TRBD1. In germline, CDR1 is KGHSH, CDR2 LQKENI. The CDR3 sequence is 14 residues long. The V segment lost 3 bases and the J segment 0 bases; nucleotides outside the gene matches: 2. CDR3 nucleotide sequence: TGTGCCAGCTCACCGGGACAGATCTCCTACGAGCAGTACTTC. Amino acid sequence: CASSPGQISYEQYF.

The chain is built from TRBV5-1 and TRBJ2-1; 13 bases line up with TRBD2. The CDR3 has 18 residues. Trimming took 2 bases from V and 7 from J; bases not matched to a gene: 12. In germline, CDR1 is SGHRS, CDR2 YFSETQ. CDR3 coding DNA: TGCGCCAGCAGCTTAGGGACTAGCGGGGCTCCTATCCTGAATGAGCAGTTCTTC. It is translated as CASSLGTSGAPILNEQFF.

The chain joins TRBV6-1 to TRBJ1-2, with TRBD1 matching over 9 bases. V lost 2 bases to trimming and J lost 5 bases; unmatched junction nucleotides: 6. Germline loops: CDR1 MNHNS, CDR2 SASEGT. This CDR3 spans 15 amino acids. CDR3 nucleotides: TGTGCCAGCAGTGAAATGCCGGGACAGGGATATGGCTACACCTTC. As protein: CASSEMPGQGYGYTF.

The chain joins TRBV30 to TRBJ2-5; maybe TRBD2 (7 bases). V dropped 3 bases and J dropped 2 bases, with 16 bases sitting between them. The CDR3 has 15 amino acids. Germline CDR1 is GTSNPN and CDR2 is SVGIG (reference sequence). The CDR3 sequence is CAWSGARGGQETQYF. The CDR3 nucleotides read TGTGCCTGGAGCGGAGCGAGGGGGGGGCAAGAGACCCAGTACTTC.

The V gene is TRBV11-2, the J gene TRBJ1-6, with D perhaps TRBD1 (6 bases). With 5 bases removed from V and 4 bases from J, the gap between germline ends came to 15 bases. This CDR3 comprises 16 residues. The germline CDR1 and CDR2 sequences are SGHAT and FQNNGV. The CDR3 sequence: CASSNTRTEYNSPLHF. The CDR3 nucleotides are TGTGCCAGCAGCAATACCCGGACAGAGTATAATTCACCCCTCCACTTT.

The chain has TRBV11-2 and TRBJ2-5, with D maybe TRBD1 (6 bases). Trimming left V 2 bases short and J 3 bases short, with 13 bases between. Germline lookup yields CDR1 SGHAT and CDR2 FQNNGV. This CDR3 region has 15 residues. The CDR3: CASSLLTGSKETQYF. DNA of the CDR3: TGTGCCAGCAGCTTACTTACAGGGTCAAAAGAGACCCAGTACTTC. The full variable domain, with the rest looked up from reference TRBV11-2 and TRBJ2-5, is EAGVAQSPRYKIIEKRQSVAFWCNPISGHATLYWYQQILGQGPKLLIQFQNNGVVDDSQLPKDRFSAERLKGVDSTLKIQPAKLEDSAVYLCASSLLTGSKETQYFGPGTRLLVL.

The rearrangement joins TRBV6-2 or TRBV6-3 to TRBJ2-7; unclear D gene. The CDR3 covers 14 residues. From germline, CDR1 is MNHEY and CDR2 SVGEGT. V lost 2 bases and J 6 bases, leaving 14 bases between the germline ends. CDR3 nucleotide sequence: TGTGCCAGCAGTTACCTTCAGAGGTTGGGCGAGCAGTACTTC. Its protein is CASSYLQRLGEQYF.

The chain recombines TRBV2 with TRBJ2-5, with 12 bases that match TRBD2. Germline CDR1 reads SNHLY; CDR2 reads FYNNEI. The CDR3 runs 20 residues. Trimming at V came to 2 bases and at J to 5 bases, leaving 18 bases not matched to a gene. CDR3 region: CASSELTTSGSIIGRETQYF. In DNA, the CDR3 is TGTGCCAGCAGTGAACTCACGACTAGCGGGAGTATCATCGGAAGGGAGACCCAGTACTTC.

This chain links TRBV30 with TRBJ1-5; D not resolved. Germline V lookup: CDR1 GTSNPN, CDR2 SVGIG (reference sequence). Trimming took 1 base from V and 6 from J, leaving 16 bases between them. The CDR3 spans 15 residues. CDR3 loop: CAWSARREVSQPQHF. The CDR3 bases are TGTGCCTGGAGTGCAAGGAGGGAGGTTAGTCAGCCCCAGCATTTT.